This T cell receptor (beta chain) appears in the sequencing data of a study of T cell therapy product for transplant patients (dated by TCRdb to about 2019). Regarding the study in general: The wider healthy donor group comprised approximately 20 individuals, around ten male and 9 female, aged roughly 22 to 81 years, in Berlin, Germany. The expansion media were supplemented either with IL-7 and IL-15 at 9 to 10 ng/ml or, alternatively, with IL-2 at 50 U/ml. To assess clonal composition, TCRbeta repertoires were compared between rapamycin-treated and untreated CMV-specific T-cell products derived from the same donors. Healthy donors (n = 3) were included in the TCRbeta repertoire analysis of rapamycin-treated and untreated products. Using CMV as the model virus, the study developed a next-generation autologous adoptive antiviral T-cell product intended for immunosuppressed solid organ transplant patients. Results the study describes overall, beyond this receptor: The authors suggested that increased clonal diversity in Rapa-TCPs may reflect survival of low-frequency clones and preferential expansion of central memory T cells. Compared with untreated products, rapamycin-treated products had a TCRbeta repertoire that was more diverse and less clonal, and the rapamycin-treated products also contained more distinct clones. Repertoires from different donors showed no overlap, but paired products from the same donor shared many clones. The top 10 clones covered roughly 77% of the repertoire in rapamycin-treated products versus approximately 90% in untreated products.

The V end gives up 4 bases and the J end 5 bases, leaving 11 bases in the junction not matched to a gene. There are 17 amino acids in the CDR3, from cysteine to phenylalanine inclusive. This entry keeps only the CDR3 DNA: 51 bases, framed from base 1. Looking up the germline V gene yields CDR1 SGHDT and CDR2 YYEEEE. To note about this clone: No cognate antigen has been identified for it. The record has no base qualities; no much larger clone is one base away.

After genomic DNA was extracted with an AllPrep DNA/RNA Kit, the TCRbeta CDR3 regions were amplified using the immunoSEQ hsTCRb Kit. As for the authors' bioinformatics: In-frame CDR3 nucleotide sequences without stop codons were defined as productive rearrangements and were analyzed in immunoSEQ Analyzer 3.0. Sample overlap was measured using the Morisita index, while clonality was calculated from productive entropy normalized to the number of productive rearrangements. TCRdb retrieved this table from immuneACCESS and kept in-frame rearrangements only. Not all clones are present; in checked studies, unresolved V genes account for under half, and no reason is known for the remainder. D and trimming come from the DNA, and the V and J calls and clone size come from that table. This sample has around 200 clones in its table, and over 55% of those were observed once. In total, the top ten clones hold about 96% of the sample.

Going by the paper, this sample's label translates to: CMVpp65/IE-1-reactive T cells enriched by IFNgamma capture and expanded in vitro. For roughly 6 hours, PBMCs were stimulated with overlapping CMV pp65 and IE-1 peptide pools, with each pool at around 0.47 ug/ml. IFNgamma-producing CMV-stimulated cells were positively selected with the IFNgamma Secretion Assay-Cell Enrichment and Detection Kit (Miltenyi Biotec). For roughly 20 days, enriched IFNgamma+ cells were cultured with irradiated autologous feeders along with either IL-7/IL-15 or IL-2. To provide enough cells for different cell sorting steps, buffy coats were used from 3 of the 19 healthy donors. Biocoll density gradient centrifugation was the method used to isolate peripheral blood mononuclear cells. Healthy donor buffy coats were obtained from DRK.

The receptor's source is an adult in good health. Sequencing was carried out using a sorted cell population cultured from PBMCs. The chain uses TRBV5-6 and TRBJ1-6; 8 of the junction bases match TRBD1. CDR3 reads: CASSPGGRISNNSPLHF. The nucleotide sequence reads TGTGCCAGCAGCCCAGGGGGCCGCATTTCTAATAATTCACCCCTCCACTTT.